The clone carrying this TCR beta chain has just a few counts. This sequence may be a read error, since a much larger clone differs from it by one base. Bulk tissue was left unsorted, and RNA and DNA were co-extracted from about 20-30 mg of it. This entry is derived from a study of tumor-infiltrating lymphocytes in primary liver carcinoma. With 3 bases removed from V and 0 bases from J, the gap between germline ends came to 33 bases. There are 23 residues in the CDR3. With a constant-region primer, TCR beta cDNA was made from around 520 ng of total RNA. Amplification in three nested multiplex PCR rounds with slightly modified ARM-PCR gave rise to TCR beta libraries. Rounds one and two of PCR, each of roughly 11 cycles, were primed with TRBV1-TRBV30 forward primers and a C-beta reverse primer. MiXCR, run by TCRdb on the multiplex PCR reads, gives a single entry per CDR3 protein. The sample lists tens of thousands of distinct CDR3 sequences; almost 70% were seen once.

The sequence was collected from a middle-aged man with primary liver carcinoma and hepatitis B virus infection. V usage is TRBV12-3 or TRBV12-4 and J usage is TRBJ1-5, with D possibly TRBD1 on 5 matching bases. The specimen sequenced was liver tumor tissue from sampling region 4. This sample's subset: tumor region T4, right-lateral pole. CDR3 loop: CASSLLIRQIGVSGTYSNQPQHF. The DNA for the CDR3 is TGTGCCAGCAGTTTGTTGATTCGACAGATCGGGGTATCTGGGACCTATAGCAATCAGCCCCAGCATTTT.